Listed below are T cell receptor beta chains from one sample, sequenced in a study of cytomegalovirus exposure and HLA in healthy donors. The repertoire was sequenced with immunoSEQ multiplex PCR; TCRdb's copy has only in-frame clones and lacks some. The sample lists 100,000 to 130,000 clones; roughly 88% were seen once. Sequencing used PBMCs. These receptors all come from a woman aged 18-30 years in good health and CMV-seronegative. Each CDR3 is given with its conserved first and last residue. D genes are given only for firm matches. Clone size is not always given. Where it is, it says once, few, many or a class for expanded clones.

size	D	V	J	DNA	CDR3
once	-	TRBV6-5	TRBJ2-1	TGTGCCAGCAGTTACACCAATACAGGGTCTGATGAGCAGTTCTTC	CASSYTNTGSDEQFF
once	-	TRBV9	TRBJ2-5	TGTGCCAGCAGCGCAAGGCCGATGGACAGCACCTTCCAAGAGACCCAGTACTTC	CASSARPMDSTFQETQYF
-	-	TRBV7-8	TRBJ2-1	TGTGCCAGCAGCCCACTCCGCTCCTACAATGAGCAGTTCTTC	CASSPLRSYNEQFF
-	-	TRBV9	TRBJ2-1	TGTGCCAGCAGCCCCTTTCCGTCCAGCAATGAGCAGTTCTTC	CASSPFPSSNEQFF
-	-	TRBV30	TRBJ2-1	TGTGCCCTAGGCTCCTACAATGAGCAGTTCTTC	CALGSYNEQFF
few	-	TRBV4-1	TRBJ1-3	TGCGCCAGCAGCCAAGAGGCCCGGGGCTCTGGAAACACCATATATTTT	CASSQEARGSGNTIYF
-	-	TRBV9	TRBJ1-1	TGTGCCAGCAATCTCGGGGGGGGATTGGGCACTGAAGCTTTCTTT	CASNLGGGLGTEAFF
few	-	TRBV7-8	TRBJ2-2	TGTGCCAGCAGCTCCCAGTCACTTTTGCTCGGAGCCGGGGAGCTGTTTTTT	CASSSQSLLLGAGELFF
-	TRBD1	TRBV9	TRBJ2-3	TGTGCCAGCAGCGTGGAGGACAGGGGGGGGGCAGATACGCAGTATTTT	CASSVEDRGGADTQYF
-	-	TRBV21-1	TRBJ1-1	TGTGCCAGCAGCAAAGGACAGATGAACACTGAAGCTTTCTTT	CASSKGQMNTEAFF
-	-	TRBV9	TRBJ2-7	TGTGCCAGCAGCGCTTCCCAGGGGAGTTACGAGCAGTACTTC	CASSASQGSYEQYF
few	TRBD1	TRBV7-8	TRBJ1-5	TGTGCCAGCAGCTTAGAGCGGCGGACAGGGGAGAATCAGCCCCAGCATTTT	CASSLERRTGENQPQHF
-	TRBD2	TRBV11-2	TRBJ2-5	TGTGCCAGCAGCTTGTCTAGCGGGGGGGCCGAGACCCAGTACTTC	CASSLSSGGAETQYF
few	-	TRBV7-6	TRBJ1-2	TGTGCCAGCAGCTCAGGACAGCTGACGCATGGCTACACCTTC	CASSSGQLTHGYTF
few	TRBD1	TRBV7-9	TRBJ1-6	TGTGCCAGCAGCTTATTAGGACAGGGCAATTCACCCCTCCACTTT	CASSLLGQGNSPLHF
-	TRBD1	TRBV28	TRBJ2-7	TGTGCCAGCAGCCACGACAGGGTCTCCGAGCAGTACTTC	CASSHDRVSEQYF
-	TRBD1	TRBV6-5	TRBJ1-6	TGTGCCAGCAGTTCGCCCGGGACAGGTTATTCACCCCTCCACTTT	CASSSPGTGYSPLHF
few	TRBD1	TRBV7-8	TRBJ1-5	TGTGCCAGCAGCTTAGTGACAGGGCCTCAGCCCCAGCATTTT	CASSLVTGPQPQHF
-	-	TRBV7-9	TRBJ1-1	TGTGCCAGCAGCTCCGTAGAAGCTTTCTTT	CASSSVEAFF
-	TRBD1	TRBV27	TRBJ1-1	TGTGCCAGCAGTCAAGCTTTATACAGGGGAAACACTGAAGCTTTCTTT	CASSQALYRGNTEAFF
-	-	TRBV6-6	TRBJ1-5	TGTGCCAGCAGCCCCGGGGGTGATCAGCCCCAGCATTTT	CASSPGGDQPQHF
-	TRBD2	TRBV5-4	TRBJ2-7	TGTGCCAGCAGCTCGGGACTACGTTCCTACGAGCAGTACTTC	CASSSGLRSYEQYF
-	-	TRBV6-1	TRBJ1-6	TGTGCCAGCAGTGTCTTTGGAGGCAATTCACCCCTCCACTTT	CASSVFGGNSPLHF
once	-	TRBV9	TRBJ2-7	TGTGCCAGCAGCCCGGGACACCTAAGCCCCTACGAGCAGTACTTC	CASSPGHLSPYEQYF
-	-	TRBV29-1	TRBJ2-1	TGCAGCGCGGACCGGGACATTGACCCGAATGAGCAGTTCTTC	CSADRDIDPNEQFF
-	TRBD2	TRBV29-1	TRBJ2-7	TGCAGCGTTGAAACGGGGGGGATAACCTACGAGCAGTACTTC	CSVETGGITYEQYF
-	-	TRBV4-2	TRBJ2-7	TGTGCCAGCAGCCAAGCAGCCCAGGGGTCCTACGAGCAGTACTTC	CASSQAAQGSYEQYF
-	TRBD2	TRBV27	TRBJ2-1	TGTGCCAGCAGTTTATGGGGCGGGGGACGTTCGAATTACAATGAGCAGTTCTTC	CASSLWGGGRSNYNEQFF